This T cell receptor beta chain was captured by sequencing in a study of blood T cell repertoires in COVID-19. Study in general: In each case, the material was cDNA or gDNA derived from T cells, B-cell-depleted T cells, or PBMCs.

Across 24 US areas, participants ranged in age from 18 to 89 years. Participants were placed into cohorts based on the clinical history they reported. Trimming took 8 bases from V and 4 from J, leaving 23 bases between them. The CDR3 extends over 16 amino acids. CDR1 and CDR2 from the germline V gene are SNHLY and FYNNEI. Profiled with immunoSEQ multiplex PCR; TCRdb holds only in-frame clones, not every one. The repertoire holds about 370,000 clones, with about nine tenths as singletons. The clonotype originates from a woman aged 40 to 50 who had been exposed to COVID-19. This chain joins TRBV2 and TRBJ2-5, with a tentative D call TRBD1 (5 bases). The specimen sequenced was PBMCs or T cells enriched from blood (not recorded which). CDR3 sequence (DNA): TGTGCCAGCCGCACCGTAGGACATGGAAGTAGAGAGACCCAGTACTTC. It yields the protein CASRTVGHGSRETQYF.